The clone carrying this T cell receptor beta chain was found once. Its antigen is still unknown. Losses at the gene ends were 6 bases for V and 3 bases for J; bases not matched to a gene: 3. Germline CDR1 and CDR2: SGDLS and YYNGEE. The CDR3 has 13 amino acids. This sample stems from a study of cytomegalovirus exposure and HLA in healthy donors. Study-level results: Clonal expansion was found to be greater in HLA-associated TCR beta chains than in equally common others in a later analysis. A list of 150 or so TCR beta chains associated with cytomegalovirus was given.

The PCR was carried out with 60 Vbeta primers and 13 Jbeta primers. Per the study methods: In a later analysis, the count reached about 82 million unique TCR beta chains, with 9 million to 11 million shared. This table comes from immunoSEQ multiplex PCR, and its TCRdb copy is limited to in-frame clones, with some not included. The V and J calls and clone size are taken from that table; D and trimming were inferred from the DNA. The data hold 130,000 to 150,000 clones, with roughly 75% observed a single time. The sequence was obtained from a man in his forties or fifties in good health and CMV-seropositive. The V call is TRBV9, the J call TRBJ2-3; 8 bases align to TRBD2. Input material: PBMCs. CDR3 in amino acids: CASTGGGTDTQYF. The CDR3 DNA reads as TGTGCCAGCACGGGAGGGGGGACAGATACGCAGTATTTT.